The subject of this entry is one T cell receptor beta chain. TCRdb's table, derived via immunoSEQ multiplex PCR, lists solely in-frame clones and lacks some. The repertoire holds about 80,000 clones, with roughly 90% as singletons. V gave up 5 bases and J gave up 6 bases, with 11 bases separating them. Germline loops: CDR1 MNHEY, CDR2 SMNVEV (reference sequence). The CDR3 loop spans 12 amino acids. This specimen comes from a study of T cell changes during pregnancy in multiple sclerosis. The TCR was taken from a female donor with multiple sclerosis, enrolled in a pregnancy study. This specimen consisted of peripheral blood, obtained before pregnancy. The rearrangement joins TRBV27 to TRBJ2-7; TRBD1 is a possible D gene (6 bases). The CDR3 bases are TGTGCCAGCAGTCTAACAGGGCTCGAGCAGTACTTC. Translating it yields CASSLTGLEQYF.